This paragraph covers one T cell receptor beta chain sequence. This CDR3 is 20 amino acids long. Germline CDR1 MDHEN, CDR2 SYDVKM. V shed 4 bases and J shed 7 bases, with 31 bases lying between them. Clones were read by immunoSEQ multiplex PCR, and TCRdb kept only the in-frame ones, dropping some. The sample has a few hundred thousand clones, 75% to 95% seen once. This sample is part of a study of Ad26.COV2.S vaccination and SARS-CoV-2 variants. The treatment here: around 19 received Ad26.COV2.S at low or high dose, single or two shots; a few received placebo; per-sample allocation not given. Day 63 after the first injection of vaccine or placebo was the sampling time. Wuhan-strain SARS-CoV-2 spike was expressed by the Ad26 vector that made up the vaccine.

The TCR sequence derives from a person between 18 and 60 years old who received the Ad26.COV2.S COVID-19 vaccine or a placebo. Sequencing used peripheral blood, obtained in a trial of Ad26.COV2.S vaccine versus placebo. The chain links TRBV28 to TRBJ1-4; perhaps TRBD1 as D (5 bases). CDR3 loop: CASSSEDSPAPAHGREKLFF. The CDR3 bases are TGTGCCAGCAGTTCGGAAGACAGTCCGGCTCCCGCCCATGGACGTGAAAAACTGTTTTTT.